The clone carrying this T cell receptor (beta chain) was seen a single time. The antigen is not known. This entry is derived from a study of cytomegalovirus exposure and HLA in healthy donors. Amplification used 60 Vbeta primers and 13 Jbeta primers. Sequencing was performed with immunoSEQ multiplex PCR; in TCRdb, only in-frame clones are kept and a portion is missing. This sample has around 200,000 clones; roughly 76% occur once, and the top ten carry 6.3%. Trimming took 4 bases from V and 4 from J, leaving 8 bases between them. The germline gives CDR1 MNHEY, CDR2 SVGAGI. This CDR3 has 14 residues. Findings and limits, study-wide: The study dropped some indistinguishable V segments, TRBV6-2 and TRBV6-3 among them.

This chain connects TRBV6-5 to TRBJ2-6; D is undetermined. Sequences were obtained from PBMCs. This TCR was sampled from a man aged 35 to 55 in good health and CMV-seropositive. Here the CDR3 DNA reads TGTGCCAGCAGTTCCGAGTCCGGGGCCAACGTCCTGACTTTC. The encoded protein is CASSSESGANVLTF.